These 3 T cell receptor beta chains share one sample of origin, sequenced in a study of CD4 T cells in relation to SARS-CoV-2 and coronaviruses. Sequencing used immunoSEQ multiplex PCR; TCRdb keeps in-frame clones, though not all of them. Of about 36,000 clones detected, more than 60% appear once; the ten largest clones hold about 2.8%. Antigen specificity for these receptors is unknown. Sequenced material: memory CD4+ T cells from PBMCs, cultured in vitro. Receptors were obtained from an adult with COVID-19.

This chain uses TRBV5-1 with TRBJ2-5, with D possibly matching TRBD2 (5 bases). The CDR3 is 16 amino acids. Germline CDR1 SGHRS, CDR2 YFSETQ. Trimming removed 1 base at V and 1 base at J, with 14 bases between. Written as DNA, the CDR3 is TGCGCCAGCAGCTTGAGCCTCACTAGAAGCCAAGAGACCCAGTACTTC. This codes for CASSLSLTRSQETQYF.

V and J are TRBV3-1 (or the pseudogene TRBV3-2) and TRBJ1-6; 7 bases agree with TRBD1. V was clipped by 4 bases and J by 7 bases; unmatched bases: 4. Germline CDR1 and CDR2: LGHDT and YNNKEL (reference sequence). The CDR3 has 14 residues. The CDR3 coding sequence is TGTGCCAGCAGCCTACAGGGGTACAATTCACCCCTCCACTTT. Its translation is CASSLQGYNSPLHF.

This clone was seen a single time. This sequence joins TRBV10-2 and TRBJ2-4; 10 bases are a match to TRBD2. The V gene end was trimmed by 8 bases and the J gene end by 4 bases; junction bases not matched to a gene: 2. The CDR3 has 13 amino acids. Germline lookup yields CDR1 WSHSY and CDR2 SAAADI. The CDR3 spells CASWTSGKNIQYF. The DNA for the CDR3 is TGCGCCAGCTGGACTAGCGGAAAAAACATTCAGTACTTC.